Below, one TCR beta chain is given with its context. This sample is drawn from a study of blood T cells in healthy people across ages. About the research overall: Template switching retrieved approximately one barcoded beta molecule for each two T cells.

It was with a sample-barcoded 5' primer and a J-beta primer mix that a second PCR of about 7 to 12 cycles was run. Each CDR3 protein gets one entry after TCRdb re-called the 5' RACE reads with MiXCR. The table lists more than 650,000 distinct CDR3 sequences, roughly 50% of them singletons. The germline gives CDR1 KGHSH, CDR2 LQKENI. There are 16 residues in the CDR3. V dropped 0 bases and J dropped 3; count of bases not matched to a gene: 4. The material sequenced was blood. The TCR comes from an older man in good health. V and J are TRBV18 and TRBJ1-3; 8 bases fit TRBD1. CDR3 nucleotide sequence: TGTGCCAGCTCACCACCGCGGACAGGGTATGGAAACACCATATATTTT. This sequence encodes CASSPPRTGYGNTIYF.